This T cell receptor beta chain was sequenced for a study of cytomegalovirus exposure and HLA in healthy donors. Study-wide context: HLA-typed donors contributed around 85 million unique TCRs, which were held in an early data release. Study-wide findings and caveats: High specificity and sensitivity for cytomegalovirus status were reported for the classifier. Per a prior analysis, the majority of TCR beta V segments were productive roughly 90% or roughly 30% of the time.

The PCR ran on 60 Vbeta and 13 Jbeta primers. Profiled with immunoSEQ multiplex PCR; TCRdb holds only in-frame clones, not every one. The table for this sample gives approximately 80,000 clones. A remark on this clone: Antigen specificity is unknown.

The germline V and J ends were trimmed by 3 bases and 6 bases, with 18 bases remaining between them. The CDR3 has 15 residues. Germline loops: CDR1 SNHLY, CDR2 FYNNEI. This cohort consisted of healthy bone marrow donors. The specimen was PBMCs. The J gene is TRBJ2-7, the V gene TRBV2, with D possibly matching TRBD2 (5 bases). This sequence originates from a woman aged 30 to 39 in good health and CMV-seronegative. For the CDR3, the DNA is TGTGCCAGCAGTGAGGTCTTCGGGGTCCCGGGCGAGCAGTACTTC. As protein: CASSEVFGVPGEQYF.